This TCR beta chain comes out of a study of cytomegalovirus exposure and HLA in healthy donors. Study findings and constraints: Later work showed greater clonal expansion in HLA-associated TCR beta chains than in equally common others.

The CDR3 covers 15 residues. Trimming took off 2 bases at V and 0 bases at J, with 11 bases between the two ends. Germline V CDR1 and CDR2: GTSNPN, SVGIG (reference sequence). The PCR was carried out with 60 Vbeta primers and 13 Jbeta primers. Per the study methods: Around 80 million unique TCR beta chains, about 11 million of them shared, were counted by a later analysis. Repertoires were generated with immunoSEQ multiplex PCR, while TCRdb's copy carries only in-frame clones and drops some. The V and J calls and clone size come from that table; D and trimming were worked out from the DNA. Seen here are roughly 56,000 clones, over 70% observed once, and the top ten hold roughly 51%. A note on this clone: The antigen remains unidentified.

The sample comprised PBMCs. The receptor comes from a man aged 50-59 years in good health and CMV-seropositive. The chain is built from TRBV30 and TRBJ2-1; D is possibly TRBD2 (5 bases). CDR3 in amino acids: CAWSFESGSYNEQFF. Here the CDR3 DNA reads TGTGCCTGGAGTTTCGAAAGCGGCTCCTACAATGAGCAGTTCTTC.